This T cell receptor (beta chain) was recovered during a study of blood T cell repertoires in COVID-19 (dated by TCRdb to the early 2020s). For context, the study as a whole: Collaborator samples came from the United States, Italy and Spain and covered acute and convalescent phases of COVID-19. Samples came from the ongoing ImmuneRACE study (first 160 participants) plus 1,254 subjects from 6 global collaborators. Deeply sampled blood TCRbeta repertoires from subjects exposed to, actively infected with, or recovered from COVID-19 were included in the dataset. The prospective study material was composed of cDNA or gDNA derived from T cells, B-cell-depleted T cells, or PBMCs. Where available, HLA class I and class II types were taken from metadata supplied by the sample provider and were not determined by assay-based typing. The sample metadata nearly always contained a de-identified subject ID, COVID-19 status, age in years and sex. The repertoires were released in a freely available public database intended as a resource for research on the immune response to SARS-CoV-2.

TCRbeta CDR3 regions were amplified from genomic DNA using the immunoSEQ Assay, a bias-controlled multiplex PCR. The original methods were these. Within the assay, amplification of reference gene primers was used to estimate how many nucleated cells each sample contained. To quantify the absolute abundance of each unique TCRbeta CDR3 rearrangement, sequence reads were collapsed and filtered. For each sample, productive Simpson clonality was calculated as the square root of Simpson's diversity index across productive rearrangements. In its TCRdb copy, this immuneACCESS table keeps in-frame sequences only and misses some clones. Where compared with another copy, unresolved V genes explain less than half of these, and the others have no known cause. For V, J and clone size, that table is used; D and trimming come from the DNA. Present in this sample are some 130,000 clones, 70% to 85% of which were seen just once. The ten biggest clones cover around 15% of the sample.

Concerning this clone itself: Its recognized antigen is unknown. Base qualities are missing; no much larger clone stands one base away.

Study-wide conclusions, independent of this receptor: The quantity of clinical and demographic metadata differed by source and by participant and was supplied without curation.

Collaborating institutions collected whole blood in K2EDTA tubes following their own protocols. For TCRbeta analysis, collaborator samples were shipped as frozen whole blood, as isolated PBMCs, or as DNA extracted from either sample type. Sequences LGHDT (CDR1) and YNNKEL (CDR2) are obtained from the germline V gene (reference sequence). Inclusive of the bounding cysteine and phenylalanine, the CDR3 is 14 residues long. Only the CDR3 portion is preserved as DNA: 42 bases, with reading frame beginning at the first base. Cut back by 1 base and 8 bases, the V and J ends lie 12 bases apart. The V and J segments used are TRBV3-1 (or the pseudogene TRBV3-2) and TRBJ2-1; perhaps TRBD2 is the D gene, with 5 bases matching. Sequencing was carried out using peripheral blood. The receptor's source is a woman in her fifties or sixties with acute or convalescent COVID-19. The CDR3 corresponds to CASSQGDYWDEQFF. The DNA sequence reads TGTGCCAGCAGCCAAGGAGACTATTGGGATGAGCAGTTCTTC.